The rows below give T cell receptor beta chains drawn from one sample of a study of a mutant IDH1 vaccine in newly diagnosed glioma. The antigens of these receptors remain unknown. Produced via immunoSEQ multiplex PCR; TCRdb's table is partial and in-frame only. The table has under 45,000 clones, around 82% seen once. The sample consisted of PBMCs, taken from a glioma patient whose treatment included an IDH1 peptide vaccine. The origin of the receptors is a man between 18 and 29 years old with glioma. Some clones in this sample may be carry-over from other donors' samples. CDR3s include the opening cysteine and the closing phenylalanine or tryptophan. A D gene is named only where the DNA matches it firmly. For some rows the clone size is stated as once, few or many, or as a class when expanded; others skip it.

TRBV7-9,15,-,TRBD1,TRBJ2-5,TGTGCCAGCAGCTTGGGAGACAGGGACCAAGAGACCCAGTACTTC,CASSLGDRDQETQYF
TRBV4-1,18,-,-,TRBJ1-6,TGCGCCAGCAGCCAAGATGAGGCGTTAAGGGGACTTAATTCACCCCTCCACTTT,CASSQDEALRGLNSPLHF
TRBV18,15,-,-,TRBJ1-2,TGTGCCAGCTCACCGCAACCAACTGGGAACTATGGCTACACCTTC,CASSPQPTGNYGYTF
TRBV6-6,15,-,-,TRBJ1-1,TGTGCCAGCAGTTACACGGCACTTAAAGTCCCTGAAGCTTTCTTT,CASSYTALKVPEAFF
TRBV11-2,18,-,-,TRBJ2-7,TGTGCCAGCAGCTTAGCCCATCCGTCCGCAGGCATTTCCTACGAGCAGTACTTC,CASSLAHPSAGISYEQYF
TRBV4-3,16,-,TRBD1,TRBJ1-2,TGCGCCAGCAGCCGCGAAGGGACAGGGGGTGGCTATGGCTACACCTTC,CASSREGTGGGYGYTF
TRBV19,15,-,-,TRBJ2-2,TGTGCCAGTAGTCGTGGGGACGCGAACACCGGGGAGCTGTTTTTT,CASSRGDANTGELFF
TRBV28,12,once,-,TRBJ1-4,TGTGCCAGCAGTTACAGGGTTGAAAAACTGTTTTTT,CASSYRVEKLFF
TRBV5-5,17,-,TRBD1,TRBJ2-2,TGTGCCAGCAGTAACCCGGCGGGACAGGGGGACACCGGGGAGCTGTTTTTT,CASSNPAGQGDTGELFF
TRBV5-4,14,-,-,TRBJ1-5,TGTGCCAGCAGCTTGCAGGGGAGCAATCAGCCCCAGCATTTT,CASSLQGSNQPQHF
TRBV19,13,-,-,TRBJ2-2,TGTGCCAGTAGTGTCGGACCGAGCGGGGAGCTGTTTTTT,CASSVGPSGELFF
TRBV7-2,13,few,-,TRBJ1-2,TGTGCCAGCAGCTCTGAGCCACATAGTGGCTACACCTTC,CASSSEPHSGYTF
TRBV7-9,15,-,-,TRBJ2-1,TGTGCCAGCAGCCGCCAAGGGACGGGCTACAATGAGCAGTTCTTC,CASSRQGTGYNEQFF
TRBV4-1,16,-,TRBD1,TRBJ1-4,TGCGCCAGCAGCCAAGTGGACAGGGGGACTAATGAAAAACTGTTTTTT,CASSQVDRGTNEKLFF
TRBV15,18,-,-,TRBJ1-5,TGTGCCACCAGCGAGGCCCCCGTAGGCCATTATAGCAATCAGCCCCAGCATTTT,CATSEAPVGHYSNQPQHF
TRBV2,14,-,-,TRBJ2-7,TGTGCCAGCAGTGAATGGCAGGGCTCCTACGAGCAGTACTTC,CASSEWQGSYEQYF
TRBV6-5,13,few,-,TRBJ1-5,TGTGCCAGCAGTTACAGGGAGACTCAGCCCCAGCATTTT,CASSYRETQPQHF
TRBV7-3,15,-,TRBD1,TRBJ1-1,TGTGCCAGCAGCCTGACGACAGGGATGAACACTGAAGCTTTCTTT,CASSLTTGMNTEAFF
TRBV19,16,-,-,TRBJ1-1,TGTGCCAGTAGTGCCTCTATGTTGATGGCGAACACTGAAGCTTTCTTT,CASSASMLMANTEAFF
TRBV19,14,-,TRBD2,TRBJ2-5,TGTGCCAGTAGTATCATAGCGGGAGCAGAGACCCAGTACTTC,CASSIIAGAETQYF
TRBV5-1,14,-,TRBD1,TRBJ2-1,TGCGCCAGCAGCCCGGGACAGGGGCCGAATGAGCAGTTCTTC,CASSPGQGPNEQFF
TRBV10-3,13,-,-,TRBJ1-4,TGTGCCATCACCCGGGACCCTACTGAAAAACTGTTTTTT,CAITRDPTEKLFF
TRBV29-1,12,-,-,TRBJ1-1,TGCAGCGTTGAAGGTGTGGAAACTGAAGCTTTCTTT,CSVEGVETEAFF
TRBV30,14,-,TRBD2,TRBJ2-1,TGTGCCTCCCCTAAGACTAGCGGGGGGGGTGAGCAGTTCTTC,CASPKTSGGGEQFF
TRBV6-6,15,-,TRBD1,TRBJ1-5,TGTGCCAGCAGACAAACAGGGGTGGGTGGTCAGCCCCAGCATTTT,CASRQTGVGGQPQHF
TRBV5-6,16,-,TRBD1,TRBJ2-1,TGTGCCAGCAGCTTTAAAGGCACAGGGGGAGGAAATGAGCAGTTCTTC,CASSFKGTGGGNEQFF
TRBV9,11,few,-,TRBJ1-2,TGTGCCAGCAGCGGGAGAGGAGGCTACACCTTC,CASSGRGGYTF
TRBV30,14,-,-,TRBJ1-5,TGTGCCTGGAGTGGGGACGTCCGGAATCAGCCCCAGCATTTT,CAWSGDVRNQPQHF
TRBV2,14,-,TRBD1,TRBJ2-5,TGTGCCAGCAGTGACCCGGGACAGCAAGAGACCCAGTACTTC,CASSDPGQQETQYF
TRBV5-1,19,-,TRBD1,TRBJ2-7,TGCGCCAGCAGCTTGTATCATTTAGGCTTAGAGGGGGCCCACTACGAGCAGTACTTC,CASSLYHLGLEGAHYEQYF
TRBV9,15,-,TRBD2,TRBJ2-1,TGTGCCAGCAGCGTAGTTGGCGGGAGCACTCATGAGCAGTTCTTC,CASSVVGGSTHEQFF
TRBV5-8,11,-,-,TRBJ1-3,TGTGCCCCACGAGCTGGAAACACCATATATTTT,CAPRAGNTIYF
TRBV10-3,18,few,TRBD2,TRBJ2-5,TGTGCCATCAGCGAGTCCATCGGCGGGGGGGCGTGGCAAGAGACCCAGTACTTC,CAISESIGGGAWQETQYF
TRBV28,12,few,TRBD1,TRBJ1-2,TGTGCCAGCAGCCGACAGGGGCGAGGCTACACCTTC,CASSRQGRGYTF
TRBV30,15,few,TRBD1,TRBJ1-4,TGTGCCTGGAGTGGACAGGGGGCTGCTAATGAAAAACTGTTTTTT,CAWSGQGAANEKLFF
TRBV15,16,few,-,TRBJ1-5,TGTGCCACCAGCACGAGGGGAAACAGATTCAATCAGCCCCAGCATTTT,CATSTRGNRFNQPQHF
TRBV30,15,-,-,TRBJ2-3,TGTGCCTGGAGTGAGGGAACAGGGAGCACAGATACGCAGTATTTT,CAWSEGTGSTDTQYF
TRBV27,20,-,TRBD2,TRBJ2-7,TGTGCCAGCAGTCCCCCTTTAGGGACTAGCGGGTACCCCCCGACCTACGAGCAGTACTTC,CASSPPLGTSGYPPTYEQYF
TRBV13,14,-,TRBD1,TRBJ1-2,TGTGCCAGCAGCTCCGGACAGGGGGTAATGAACGAAAGCTTC,CASSSGQGVMNESF
TRBV5-6,14,few,TRBD1,TRBJ1-2,TGTGCCAGCAGCTTGACAGGACAGGGGAGAGGCTACACCTTC,CASSLTGQGRGYTF
TRBV19,15,-,-,TRBJ1-1,TGTGCCAGTACGTCCGGGACCCTGGGAGGCACTGAAGCTTTCTTT,CASTSGTLGGTEAFF
TRBV5-1,15,-,-,TRBJ1-1,TGCGCCAGCAGTCAAGACATTTCTGTCAACACTGAAGCTTTCTTT,CASSQDISVNTEAFF
TRBV5-1,11,-,-,TRBJ2-1,TGCGCCAGCAGCTTAGTTACTGAGCAGTTCTTC,CASSLVTEQFF
TRBV27,13,-,-,TRBJ2-7,TGTGCCAGCAGTTTGAGGGGCCGCTACGAGCAGTACTTC,CASSLRGRYEQYF
TRBV4-2,15,-,TRBD1,TRBJ1-1,TGTGCCAGCAGCCACCCACGACAGGGCGCCCCTGAAGCTTTCTTT,CASSHPRQGAPEAFF
TRBV4-3,15,-,-,TRBJ1-5,TGCGCCAGCAGCCAAGACTTCTCGGAGGGACAGCCCCAGCATTTT,CASSQDFSEGQPQHF
TRBV6-4,15,-,-,TRBJ1-2,TGTGCCAGCAGTGAACAGTGGGGGGATAACTATGGCTACACCTTC,CASSEQWGDNYGYTF
TRBV7-8,16,-,TRBD2,TRBJ2-7,TGTGCCAGCAGCCTGGGTAATAGCGGGATGCTCTACGAGCAGTACTTC,CASSLGNSGMLYEQYF
TRBV5-1,16,-,-,TRBJ2-6,TGCGCCAGCAGCTTGGTTGTAGGGACTGGGGCCAACGTCCTGACTTTC,CASSLVVGTGANVLTF
TRBV7-2,17,-,-,TRBJ2-2,TGTGCCAGCAGACTCTATACACAAGAATTTAACACCGGGGAGCTGTTTTTT,CASRLYTQEFNTGELFF